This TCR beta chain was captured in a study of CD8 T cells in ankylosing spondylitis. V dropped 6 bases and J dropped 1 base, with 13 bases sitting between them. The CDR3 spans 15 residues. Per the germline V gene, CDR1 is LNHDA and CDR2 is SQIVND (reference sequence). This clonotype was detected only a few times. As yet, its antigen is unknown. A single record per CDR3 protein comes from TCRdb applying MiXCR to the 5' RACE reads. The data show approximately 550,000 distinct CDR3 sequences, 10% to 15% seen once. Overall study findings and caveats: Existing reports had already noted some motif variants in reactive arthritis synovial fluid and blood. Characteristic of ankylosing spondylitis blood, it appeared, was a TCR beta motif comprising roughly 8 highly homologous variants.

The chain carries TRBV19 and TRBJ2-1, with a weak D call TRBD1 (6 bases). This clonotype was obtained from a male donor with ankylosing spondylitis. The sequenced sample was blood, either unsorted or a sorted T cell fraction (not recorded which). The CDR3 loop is CASREQGLSYNEQFF. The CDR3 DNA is TGTGCCAGTAGGGAACAGGGCCTATCCTACAATGAGCAGTTCTTC.